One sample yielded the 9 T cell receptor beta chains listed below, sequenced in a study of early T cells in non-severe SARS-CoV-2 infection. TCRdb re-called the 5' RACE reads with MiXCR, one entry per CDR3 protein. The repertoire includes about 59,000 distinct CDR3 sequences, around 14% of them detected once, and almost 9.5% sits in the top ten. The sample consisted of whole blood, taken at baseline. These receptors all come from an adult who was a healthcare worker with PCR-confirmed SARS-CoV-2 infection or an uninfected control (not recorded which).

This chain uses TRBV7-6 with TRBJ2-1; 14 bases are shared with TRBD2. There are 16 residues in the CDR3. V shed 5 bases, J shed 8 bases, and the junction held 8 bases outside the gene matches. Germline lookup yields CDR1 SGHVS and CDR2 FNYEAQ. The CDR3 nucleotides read TGTGCCAGCAGCCCTACGGGACTAGCGGGAGCGGATGAGCAGTTCTTC. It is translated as CASSPTGLAGADEQFF.

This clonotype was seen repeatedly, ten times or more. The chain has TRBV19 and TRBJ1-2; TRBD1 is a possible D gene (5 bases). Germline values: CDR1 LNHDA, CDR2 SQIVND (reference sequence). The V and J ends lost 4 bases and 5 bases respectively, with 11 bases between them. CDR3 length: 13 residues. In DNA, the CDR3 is TGTGCCAGTAGTACGGGGACGGGTTATGGCTACACCTTC. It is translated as CASSTGTGYGYTF. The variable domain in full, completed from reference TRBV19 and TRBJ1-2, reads DGGITQSPKYLFRKEGQNVTLSCEQNLNHDAMYWYRQDPGQGLRLIYYSQIVNDFQKGDIAEGYSVSREKKESFPLTVTSAQKNPTAFYLCASSTGTGYGYTFGSGTRLTVV.

CDR3 sequence reads: CASSQGRGGGSDTQYF. As DNA, the CDR3 is TGCGCCAGCAGCCAGGGGCGAGGGGGAGGGTCGGATACGCAGTATTTT. V gene TRBV4-1 combines with J gene TRBJ2-3; tentatively, D is TRBD2 (7 bases). This CDR3 contains 16 residues. Germline assignment: CDR1 MGHRA and CDR2 YSYEKL. Deletions cut 3 bases from V and 6 bases from J, with 19 bases between.

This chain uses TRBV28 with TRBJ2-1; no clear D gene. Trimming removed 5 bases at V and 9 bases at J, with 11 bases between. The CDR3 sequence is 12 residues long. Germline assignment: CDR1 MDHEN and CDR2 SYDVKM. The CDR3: CASSMPVPEQFF. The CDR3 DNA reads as TGTGCCAGCAGTATGCCGGTCCCTGAGCAGTTCTTC.

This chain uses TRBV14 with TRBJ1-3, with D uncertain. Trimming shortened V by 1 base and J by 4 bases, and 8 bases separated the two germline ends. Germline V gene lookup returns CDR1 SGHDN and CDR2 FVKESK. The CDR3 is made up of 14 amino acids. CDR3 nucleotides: TGTGCCAGCAGCCAAGTTGGTCAAGGAAACACCATATATTTT. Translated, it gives CASSQVGQGNTIYF. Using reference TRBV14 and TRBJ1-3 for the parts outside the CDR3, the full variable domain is EAGVTQFPSHSVIEKGQTVTLRCDPISGHDNLYWYRRVMGKEIKFLLHFVKESKQDESGMPNNRFLAERTGGTYSTLKVQPAELEDSGVYFCASSQVGQGNTIYFGEGSWLTVV.

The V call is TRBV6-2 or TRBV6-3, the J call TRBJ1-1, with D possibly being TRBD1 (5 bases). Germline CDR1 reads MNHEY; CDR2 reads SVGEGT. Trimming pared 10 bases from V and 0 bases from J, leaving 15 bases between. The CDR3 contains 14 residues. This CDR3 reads CATQNRRMNTEAFF. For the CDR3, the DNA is TGTGCCACCCAGAACAGGCGCATGAACACTGAAGCTTTCTTT.

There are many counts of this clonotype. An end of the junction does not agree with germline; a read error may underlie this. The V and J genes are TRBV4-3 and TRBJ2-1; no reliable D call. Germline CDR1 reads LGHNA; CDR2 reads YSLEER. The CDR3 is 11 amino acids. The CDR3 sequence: CASSLYNEQFF. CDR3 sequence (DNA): TGTGCCAGCAGCCTCTACAATGAGCAGTTCTTC.

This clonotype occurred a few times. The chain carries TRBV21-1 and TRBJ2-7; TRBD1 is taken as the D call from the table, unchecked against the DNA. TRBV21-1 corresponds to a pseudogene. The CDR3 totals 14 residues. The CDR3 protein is CASSSKLTGFEQYF. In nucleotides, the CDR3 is TGTGCCAGCAGCTCAAAGCTTACAGGGTTCGAGCAGTACTTC.

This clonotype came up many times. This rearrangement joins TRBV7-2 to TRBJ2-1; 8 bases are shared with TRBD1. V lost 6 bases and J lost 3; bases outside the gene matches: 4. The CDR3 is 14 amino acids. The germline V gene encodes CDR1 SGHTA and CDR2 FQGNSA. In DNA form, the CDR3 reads TGTGCCAGCAGGGACAGGGAATTCTACAATGAGCAGTTCTTC. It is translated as CASRDREFYNEQFF.